This T cell receptor beta chain appears in the sequencing data of a study of PD-L1 blockade in urothelial cancer. Clones were read by immunoSEQ multiplex PCR, and TCRdb kept only the in-frame ones, dropping some. In the table there are about 72,000 clones, about 90% of which are singletons. Per germline, CDR1 SGHTA and CDR2 FQGNSA. V was cut by 5 bases and J by 5 bases, with 15 bases left in between. The CDR3 is made up of 14 amino acids. The time point is: pretreatment peripheral blood. This sequence was found in a man between 70 and 80 years old with urothelial cancer. Sequencing was performed on PBMCs, taken around atezolizumab (anti-PD-L1) treatment. V usage is TRBV7-2 and J usage is TRBJ1-2; possibly TRBD1 for D (5 bases). CDR3 region: CASSRDGGWYGYTF. The CDR3 DNA is TGTGCCAGCAGCCGAGACGGGGGTTGGTATGGCTACACCTTC.